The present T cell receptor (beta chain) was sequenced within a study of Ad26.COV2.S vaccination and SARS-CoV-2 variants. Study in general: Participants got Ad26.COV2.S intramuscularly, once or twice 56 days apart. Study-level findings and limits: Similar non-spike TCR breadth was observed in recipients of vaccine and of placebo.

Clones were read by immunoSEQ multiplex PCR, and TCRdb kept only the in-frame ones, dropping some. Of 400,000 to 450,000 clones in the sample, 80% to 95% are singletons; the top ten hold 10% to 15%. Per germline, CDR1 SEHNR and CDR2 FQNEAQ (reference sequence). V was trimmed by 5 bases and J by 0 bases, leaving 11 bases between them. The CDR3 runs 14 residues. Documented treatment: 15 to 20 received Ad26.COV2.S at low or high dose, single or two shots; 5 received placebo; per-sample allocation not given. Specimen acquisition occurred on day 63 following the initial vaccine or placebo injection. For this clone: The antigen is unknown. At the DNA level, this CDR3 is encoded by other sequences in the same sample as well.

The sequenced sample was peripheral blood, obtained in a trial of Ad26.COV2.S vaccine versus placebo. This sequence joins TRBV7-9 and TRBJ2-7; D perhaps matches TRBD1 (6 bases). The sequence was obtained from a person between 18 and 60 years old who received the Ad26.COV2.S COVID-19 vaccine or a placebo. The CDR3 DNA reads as TGTGCCAGCAGCCCTAGACAGGACTCCTACGAGCAGTACTTC. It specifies CASSPRQDSYEQYF.